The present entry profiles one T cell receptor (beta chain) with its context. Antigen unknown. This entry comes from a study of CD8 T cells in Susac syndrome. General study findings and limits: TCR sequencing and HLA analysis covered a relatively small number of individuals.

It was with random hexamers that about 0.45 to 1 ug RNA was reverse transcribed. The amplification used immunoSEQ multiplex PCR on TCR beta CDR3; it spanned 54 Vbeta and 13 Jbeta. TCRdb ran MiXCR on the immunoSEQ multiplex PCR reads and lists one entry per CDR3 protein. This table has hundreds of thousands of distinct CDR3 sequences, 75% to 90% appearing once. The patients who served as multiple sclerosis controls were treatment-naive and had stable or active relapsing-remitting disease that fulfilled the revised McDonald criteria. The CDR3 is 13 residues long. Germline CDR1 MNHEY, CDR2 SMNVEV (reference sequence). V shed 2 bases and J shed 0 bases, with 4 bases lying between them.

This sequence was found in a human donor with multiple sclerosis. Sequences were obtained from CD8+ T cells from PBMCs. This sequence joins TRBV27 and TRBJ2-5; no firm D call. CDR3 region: CASSLLDQETQYF. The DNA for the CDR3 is TGTGCCAGCAGTTTACTGGACCAAGAGACCCAGTACTTC.